The 20 T cell receptor beta chains reported below all come from one sample, sequenced in a study of cytomegalovirus exposure and HLA in healthy donors. PCR involved 60 Vbeta and 13 Jbeta primers. The repertoire was sequenced with immunoSEQ multiplex PCR; TCRdb's copy has only in-frame clones and lacks some. The sample has more than 85,000 clones; roughly 76% are singletons. The sample taken for sequencing was PBMCs. The origin of the receptors is a man aged 40-50 years in good health and CMV-seronegative.

This clone is a singleton in its sample. The chain uses TRBV5-1 and TRBJ1-3, with D tentatively TRBD1 (5 bases). V lost 0 bases, J lost 3 bases, and 10 bases lay in between. Per the germline V gene, CDR1 is SGHRS and CDR2 is YFSETQ. The CDR3 is made up of 15 amino acids. The CDR3 nucleotides are TGCGCCAGCAGCTTGGGTCAGGGTAATGGAAACACCATATATTTT. Residues: CASSLGQGNGNTIYF.

The V call is TRBV27, the J call TRBJ1-5; TRBD1 might be the D (5 bases). This CDR3 has 15 amino acids. Per germline, CDR1 MNHEY and CDR2 SMNVEV (reference sequence). V lost 5 bases, J lost 7 bases, and 18 bases lay in between. The CDR3 nucleotides read TGTGCCAGCAGTCCCCAGGGTGAAGTCGGACAGCCCCAGCATTTT. Its protein is CASSPQGEVGQPQHF.

The rearrangement joins TRBV7-2 to TRBJ1-3, with a tentative D call TRBD1 (6 bases). The CDR3 is 17 amino acids. Germline V gene lookup returns CDR1 SGHTA and CDR2 FQGNSA. Deletions cut 3 bases from V and 0 bases from J, with 15 bases between. CDR3 in amino acids: CASSLGAYLSSGNTIYF. The CDR3 DNA reads as TGTGCCAGCAGCTTGGGGGCCTACCTTTCCTCTGGAAACACCATATATTTT.

CDR3 coding DNA: TGTGCCAGCAGCTTTGGAGCTAGGGGCCAAGAGACCCAGTACTTC. It yields the protein CASSFGARGQETQYF. This rearrangement joins TRBV7-9 to TRBJ2-5; maybe TRBD1 (5 bases). The V end lost 3 bases, the J end lost 1 base, and 12 bases lay between the germline ends. This CDR3 is built from 15 residues. CDR1 and CDR2 from the germline V gene are SEHNR and FQNEAQ (reference sequence).

This sequence joins TRBV30 and TRBJ1-5; 8 bases match TRBD1. The CDR3 is 16 amino acids. From germline, CDR1 is GTSNPN and CDR2 SVGIG (reference sequence). With 4 bases clipped from V and 3 bases from J, the junction kept 11 bases outside the gene matches. The CDR3 is CAWNVGTGTFNQPQHF. The CDR3 nucleotides read TGTGCCTGGAATGTTGGGACAGGAACTTTCAATCAGCCCCAGCATTTT.

The J gene is TRBJ1-2, the V gene TRBV5-4; D uncertain. The CDR3 sequence is 14 residues long. V was clipped by 4 bases and J by 0 bases, with 10 bases between them. Germline loops: CDR1 SGHNT, CDR2 YYREEE (reference sequence). This CDR3 is CASSPQATNYGYTF. CDR3 in DNA: TGTGCCAGCAGCCCGCAGGCCACTAACTATGGCTACACCTTC. Combining the CDR3 with reference TRBV5-4 and TRBJ1-2 gives the whole variable domain ETGVTQSPTHLIKTRGQQVTLRCSSQSGHNTVSWYQQALGQGPQFIFQYYREEENGRGNFPPRFSGLQFPNYSSELNVNALELDDSALYLCASSPQATNYGYTFGSGTRLTVV.

The chain has TRBV7-6 and TRBJ2-1; D call uncertain. The CDR3 totals 12 residues. Germline CDR1 and CDR2: SGHVS and FNYEAQ. V gave up 1 base and J gave up 10 bases, with 8 bases separating them. CDR3 DNA sequence: TGTGCCAGCAGCTTAGGCCCGAGGGAGCAGTTCTTC. Protein: CASSLGPREQFF.

V and J are TRBV7-2 and TRBJ2-7, with D possibly matching TRBD2 (6 bases). Per germline, CDR1 SGHTA and CDR2 FQGNSA. The V and J ends lost 4 bases and 3 bases respectively, with 13 bases between them. The CDR3 consists of 14 residues. The CDR3 loop reads CASSYRAEGYEQYF. The CDR3, as DNA: TGTGCCAGCAGCTACAGAGCGGAGGGCTACGAGCAGTACTTC.

The chain links TRBV7-9 to TRBJ1-6; tentatively, D is TRBD1 (5 bases). This CDR3 region has 13 residues. Germline CDR1 reads SEHNR; CDR2 reads FQNEAQ (reference sequence). With 8 bases removed from V and 8 bases from J, the gap between germline ends came to 13 bases. Here the CDR3 DNA reads TGTGCCAGCGGTCCAGGGAGGGATTCACCCCTCCACTTT. This encodes CASGPGRDSPLHF.

The chain joins TRBV19 to TRBJ2-7; 7 nucleotides line up with TRBD1. V shed 4 bases, J shed 0 bases, and the junction held 6 bases outside the gene matches. Germline-derived CDR1 and CDR2 are LNHDA and SQIVND (reference sequence). The CDR3 spans 15 residues. CDR3 protein: CASSTTGQRSYEQYF. CDR3 sequence (DNA): TGTGCCAGTAGTACTACGGGACAGCGCTCCTACGAGCAGTACTTC.

The chain carries TRBV4-3 and TRBJ2-3; 9 bases are shared with TRBD2. This CDR3 is built from 16 residues. V dropped 1 base and J dropped 4; count of bases not matched to a gene: 6. CDR1 and CDR2 from the germline V gene are LGHNA and YSLEER. CDR3 DNA sequence: TGCGCCAGCAGCCAAGGGACTAGCGTGGCAGCAGATACGCAGTATTTT. Its translation is CASSQGTSVAADTQYF.

The chain has TRBV30 and TRBJ2-3, with a possible D match to TRBD1 (5 bases). CDR3 size: 13 residues. V lost 4 bases to trimming and J lost 6 bases, with 14 bases between them. The germline gives CDR1 GTSNPN, CDR2 SVGIG (reference sequence). This CDR3 reads CAWIIAGSDTQYF. CDR3 DNA sequence: TGTGCCTGGATCATAGCAGGGTCTGATACGCAGTATTTT.

CDR3 residues: CASSLWGAGGPDNEQFF. DNA for the CDR3: TGTGCCAGCAGCTTGTGGGGCGCGGGAGGGCCCGATAATGAGCAGTTCTTC. This chain links TRBV5-6 with TRBJ2-1; 9 positions agree with TRBD2. The germline CDR1 and CDR2 sequences are SGHDT and YYEEEE. The CDR3 covers 17 residues. V dropped 1 base and J dropped 7; count of bases not matched to a gene: 12.

The V gene is TRBV18, the J gene TRBJ2-7; 11 bases align to TRBD1. This CDR3 spans 17 amino acids. Germline V gene sequence: CDR1 KGHSH, CDR2 LQKENI. V gave up 3 bases and J gave up 3 bases; unmatched junction bases: 10. The CDR3 DNA follows: TGTGCCAGCTCACCTCTTCCCGGGACAGGGGGTTTCTACGAGCAGTACTTC. Protein sequence: CASSPLPGTGGFYEQYF. The full variable domain, in which reference TRBV18 and TRBJ2-7 provide the parts outside the CDR3, is NAGVMQNPRHLVRRRGQEARLRCSPMKGHSHVYWYRQLPEEGLKFMVYLQKENIIDESGMPKERFSAEFPKEGPSILRIQQVVRGDSAAYFCASSPLPGTGGFYEQYFGPGTRLTVT.

This clone appeared a single time. This chain links TRBV9 with TRBJ2-4; perhaps TRBD2 as D (5 bases). CDR3 length: 14 amino acids. Trimming shortened V by 0 bases and J by 9 bases, and 13 bases separated the two germline ends. Germline CDR1 is SGDLS and CDR2 is YYNGEE. The CDR3 DNA reads TGTGCCAGCAGCGTAGAACTAGTTCGGGGCATTCAGTACTTC. It encodes CASSVELVRGIQYF.

This rearrangement joins TRBV2 to TRBJ2-1; TRBD2 might be the D (5 bases). V was shortened by 6 bases and J by 10 bases, with 10 bases between the two germline ends. The CDR3 extends over 11 amino acids. CDR1 and CDR2 (germline): SNHLY, FYNNEI. CDR3 sequence: CASRGGPEQFF. CDR3 in DNA: TGTGCCAGCAGGGGCGGGCCCGAGCAGTTCTTC.

The chain employs TRBV30 and TRBJ1-3, with D hard to call. The CDR3 spans 12 residues. Trimming removed 5 bases at V and 4 bases at J, with 9 bases between. Germline CDR1 is GTSNPN and CDR2 is SVGIG (reference sequence). CDR3 coding DNA: TGTGCCTGGCAAACGAGGGGAAACACCATATATTTT. This codes for CAWQTRGNTIYF. The whole variable domain, remainder taken from reference TRBV30 and TRBJ1-3, is SQTIHQWPATLVQPVGSPLSLECTVEGTSNPNLYWYRQAAGRGLQLLFYSVGIGQISSEVPQNLSASRPQDRQFILSSKKLLLSDSGFYLCAWQTRGNTIYFGEGSWLTVV.

The rearrangement joins TRBV30 to TRBJ2-7; 13 bases line up with TRBD2. J gave up 3 bases and V 5 bases, and 7 bases lay outside the gene matches. The germline V gene encodes CDR1 GTSNPN and CDR2 SVGIG (reference sequence). The CDR3 has 15 residues. CDR3 coding DNA: TGTGCCTGGGGAGGGACTAGCGGGAAGGTCTACGAGCAGTACTTC. The encoded protein is CAWGGTSGKVYEQYF.

This rearrangement joins TRBV19 to TRBJ2-1, with TRBD2 matching 10 bases. The V gene end was trimmed by 8 bases and the J gene end by 10 bases; junction bases not matched to a gene: 11. The CDR3 is made up of 14 amino acids. Germline V CDR1 and CDR2: LNHDA, SQIVND (reference sequence). CDR3 coding DNA: TGTGCCAGTGTAAAAGCGGGAGGGGTAGGGGAGCAGTTCTTC. Translation gives CASVKAGGVGEQFF.

This sequence joins TRBV9 and TRBJ2-2, with TRBD1 matching over 7 bases. V trimming: 3 bases; J trimming: 9 bases; junction bases outside the gene matches: 14. Germline assignment: CDR1 SGDLS and CDR2 YYNGEE. CDR3 length: 16 amino acids. CDR3 residues: CASSGGTDIHRWELFF. CDR3 bases: TGTGCCAGCAGCGGGGGGACAGACATACACCGGTGGGAGCTGTTTTTT.